Listed below are T cell receptor beta chains from one sample, sequenced in a study of T cells in localized non-small cell lung cancer. Data came from immunoSEQ multiplex PCR; TCRdb stores just in-frame clones and leaves some out. The table has about 41,000 clones, approximately 80% seen once. The sample was PBMCs, taken before any cancer treatment. These receptors came from a man between 40 and 69 years old with stage II lung adenocarcinoma. Each CDR3 is given with its conserved first and last residue.

TRBV30	TRBJ2-5	CAWSVGPIETQYF
TRBV7-2	TRBJ1-6	CASSDHPGSSPLHF
TRBV5-8	TRBJ2-2	CASSLFLAGSVGELFF
TRBV27	TRBJ2-3	CASSLGPDPDTQYF
TRBV7-9	TRBJ2-5	CASSHTPETQYF
TRBV25-1	TRBJ1-2	CASRGGAGDGYTF
TRBV4-2	TRBJ2-7	CASSRDRVRSYEQYF
TRBV18	TRBJ1-4	CASSQGADPTNEKLFF
TRBV10-3	TRBJ2-7	CAISEVAYEQYF
TRBV15	TRBJ2-7	CATTASGGPSSYEQYF
TRBV7-8	TRBJ2-1	CASSPQRTIWYEQFF
TRBV7-2	TRBJ2-3	CASSLKGQVTDTQYF
TRBV9	TRBJ2-5	CASSVGQGEYETQYF
TRBV7-8	TRBJ1-5	CASSSGGGIRNQPQHF
TRBV7-6	TRBJ2-3	CASSSLGAADTQYF
TRBV6-6	TRBJ2-1	CASSNEQFF
TRBV27	TRBJ1-6	CASRGQGNSPLHF
TRBV5-5	TRBJ2-7	CASSLSGLESYEQYF
TRBV7-3	TRBJ2-5	CASSSETSRVQETQYF
TRBV10-3	TRBJ2-7	CAIRTGQGAYEQYF
TRBV6-5	TRBJ2-7	CASTFPGPSREQYF
TRBV11-2	TRBJ2-7	CASSPRGQGSEQYF
TRBV27	TRBJ1-4	CASSFRENEKLFF
TRBV7-8	TRBJ2-3	CASSLTGLAGFTDTQYF
TRBV7-9	TRBJ2-3	CASSLGAPTDTQYF
TRBV7-2	TRBJ1-1	CASSLGWSTEAFF
TRBV28	TRBJ1-3	CASSSPGTAGNTIYF
TRBV6-5	TRBJ2-5	CASIGGGETQYF
TRBV7-3	TRBJ2-7	CASSLGQGNEQYF
TRBV19	TRBJ2-3	CASSLAGFTTDTQYF
TRBV7-8	TRBJ2-7	CASSFGTVYEQYF
TRBV29-1	TRBJ2-1	CSVEGFDRGAYNEQFF
TRBV28	TRBJ1-1	CASSFEGNTEAFF
TRBV13	TRBJ1-4	CASSTRGAANEKLFF
TRBV6-6	TRBJ2-5	CASSPVSPGETQYF
TRBV7-2	TRBJ1-4	CASSLVGQGAVNEKLFF